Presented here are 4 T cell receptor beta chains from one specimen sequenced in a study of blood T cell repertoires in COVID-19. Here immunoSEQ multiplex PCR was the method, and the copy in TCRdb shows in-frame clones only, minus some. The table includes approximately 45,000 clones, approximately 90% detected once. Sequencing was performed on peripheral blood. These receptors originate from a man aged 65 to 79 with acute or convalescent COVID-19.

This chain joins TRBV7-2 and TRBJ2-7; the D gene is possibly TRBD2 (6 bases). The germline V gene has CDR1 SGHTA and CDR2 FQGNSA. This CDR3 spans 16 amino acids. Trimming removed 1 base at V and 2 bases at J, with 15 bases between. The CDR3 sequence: CASSLGPGLIPYEQYF. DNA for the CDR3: TGTGCCAGCAGCTTAGGTCCGGGACTCATTCCCTACGAGCAGTACTTC.

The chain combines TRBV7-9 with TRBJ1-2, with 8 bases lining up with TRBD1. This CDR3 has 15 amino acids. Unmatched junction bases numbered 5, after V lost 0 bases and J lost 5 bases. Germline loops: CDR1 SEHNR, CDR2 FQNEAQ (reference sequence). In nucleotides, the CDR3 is TGTGCCAGCAGCTTAGCGCAAACAGGGGGATATGGCTACACCTTC. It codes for CASSLAQTGGYGYTF. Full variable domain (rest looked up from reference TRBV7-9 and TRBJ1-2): DTGVSQNPRHKITKRGQNVTFRCDPISEHNRLYWYRQTLGQGPEFLTYFQNEAQLEKSRLLSDRFSAERPKGSFSTLEIQRTEQGDSAMYLCASSLAQTGGYGYTFGSGTRLTVV.

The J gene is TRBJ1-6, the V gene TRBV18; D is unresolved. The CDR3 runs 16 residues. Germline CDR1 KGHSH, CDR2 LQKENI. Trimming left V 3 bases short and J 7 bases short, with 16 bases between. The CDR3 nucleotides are TGTGCCAGCTCACCGCTCGAGGTCACTAAAAATTCACCCCTCCACTTT. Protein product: CASSPLEVTKNSPLHF.

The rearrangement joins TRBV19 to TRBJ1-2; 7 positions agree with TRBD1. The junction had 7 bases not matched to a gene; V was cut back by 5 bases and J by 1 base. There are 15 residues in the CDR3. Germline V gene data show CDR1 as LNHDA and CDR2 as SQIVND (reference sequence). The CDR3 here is CASSAGQGVNYGYTF. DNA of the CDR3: TGTGCCAGTAGTGCGGGCCAGGGGGTTAACTATGGCTACACCTTC.